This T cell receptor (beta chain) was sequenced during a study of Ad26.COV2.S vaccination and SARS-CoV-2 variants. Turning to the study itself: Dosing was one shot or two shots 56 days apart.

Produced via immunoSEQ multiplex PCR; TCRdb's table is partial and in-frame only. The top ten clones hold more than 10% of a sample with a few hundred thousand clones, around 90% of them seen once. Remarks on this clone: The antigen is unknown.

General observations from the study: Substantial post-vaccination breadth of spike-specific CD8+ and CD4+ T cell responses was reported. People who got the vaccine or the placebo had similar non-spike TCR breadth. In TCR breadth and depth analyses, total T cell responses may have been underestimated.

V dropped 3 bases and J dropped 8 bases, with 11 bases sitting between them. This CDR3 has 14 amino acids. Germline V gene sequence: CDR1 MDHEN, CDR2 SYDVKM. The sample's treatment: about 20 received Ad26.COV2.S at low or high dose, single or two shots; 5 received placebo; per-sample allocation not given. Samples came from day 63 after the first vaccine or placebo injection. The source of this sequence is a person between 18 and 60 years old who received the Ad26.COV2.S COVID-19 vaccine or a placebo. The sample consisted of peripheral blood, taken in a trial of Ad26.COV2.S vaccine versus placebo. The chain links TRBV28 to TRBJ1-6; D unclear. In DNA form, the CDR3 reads TGTGCCAGCAGTTTCCAGAGGATTGATTCACCCCTCCACTTT. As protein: CASSFQRIDSPLHF. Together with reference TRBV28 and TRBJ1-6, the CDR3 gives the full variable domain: DVKVTQSSRYLVKRTGEKVFLECVQDMDHENMFWYRQDPGLGLRLIYFSYDVKMKEKGDIPEGYSVSREKKERFSLILESASTNQTSMYLCASSFQRIDSPLHFGNGTRLTVT.